These 26 T cell receptor beta chains came from one sample sequenced in a study of T cells in localized non-small cell lung cancer (dated by TCRdb to 2018 to 2021). Library preparation employed the immunoSEQ multiplex PCR assay. Sourced from immuneACCESS, this table was stored by TCRdb with only in-frame sequences that have V and J called. A share of the clones is absent; for the studies checked, an unresolved V gene accounts for under half, and the remainder has no known explanation. This sample gives 70,000 to 95,000 clones in total; approximately 91% of them show up just once. The top ten constitute 4.1% of the sample. The material sequenced was PBMCs, taken before any cancer treatment. These receptors all stem from a woman aged 35 to 69 with stage II squamous cell lung carcinoma.

This sequence joins TRBV5-6 and TRBJ2-7, with D perhaps matching TRBD1 or TRBD2 (6 bases each). Looked up from germline, CDR1 is SGHDT and CDR2 is YYEEEE. The CDR3 extends over 14 amino acids. Trimming took off 0 bases at V and 6 bases at J, with 13 bases between the two ends. The CDR3 coding sequence is TGTGCCAGCAGCTTGGTAGGGGGGCAGATCGAGCAGTACTTC. This encodes CASSLVGGQIEQYF.

This rearrangement joins TRBV15 to TRBJ2-5; D possibly matches TRBD1 or TRBD2 (5 bases each). CDR1 and CDR2 from the germline V gene are LNHNV and YYDKDF (reference sequence). The V gene lost 1 base and the J gene lost 5 bases, with 5 bases spanning the gap. This CDR3 spans 12 amino acids. The CDR3 is CATSRGGETQYF. The CDR3 bases are TGTGCCACCAGCAGAGGGGGGGAGACCCAGTACTTC.

There are many counts of this clone. The genes are TRBV5-1 and TRBJ1-1; D unclear. This CDR3 region has 14 residues. Germline loops: CDR1 SGHRS, CDR2 YFSETQ. V was clipped by 1 base and J by 1 base, with 8 bases between them. The CDR3 nucleotides read TGCGCCAGCAGCTTGAACAGCGCGAACACTGAAGCTTTCTTT. This encodes CASSLNSANTEAFF.

The genes are TRBV19 and TRBJ1-5, with D hard to call. CDR3 length: 15 amino acids. Trimming took off 7 bases at V and 3 bases at J, with 16 bases between the two ends. Germline V gene lookup returns CDR1 LNHDA and CDR2 SQIVND (reference sequence). The chain's CDR3 is CASNLWKDANQPQHF. CDR3 DNA sequence: TGTGCCAGTAACTTATGGAAGGACGCCAATCAGCCCCAGCATTTT.

The genes are TRBV5-4 and TRBJ2-6, with 13 bases lining up with TRBD2. Losses at the gene ends were 3 bases for V and 4 bases for J; bases not matched to a gene: 7. The CDR3 runs 18 residues. CDR1 and CDR2 (germline): SGHNT, YYREEE (reference sequence). CDR3 nucleotide sequence: TGTGCCAGCAGCTACGGACTAGCGGGGGCGTACGGGGCCAACGTCCTGACTTTC. It specifies CASSYGLAGAYGANVLTF.

The chain combines TRBV18 with TRBJ1-1, with D tentatively TRBD1 (5 bases). V lost 1 base, J lost 2 bases, and 14 bases lay in between. Germline V gene data show CDR1 as KGHSH and CDR2 as LQKENI. This CDR3 has 16 residues. The CDR3 region is CASSPQRSGGNTEAFF. The CDR3 coding sequence is TGTGCCAGCTCACCACAAAGGAGTGGGGGAAACACTGAAGCTTTCTTT.

The V gene is TRBV6-1, the J gene TRBJ2-7; the D call may be TRBD1 or TRBD2 (5 bases each). The CDR3 sequence is 15 residues long. The V end lost 5 bases, the J end lost 4 bases, and 18 bases lay between the germline ends. CDR1 is MNHNS and CDR2 is SASEGT in the germline V gene. The CDR3 is CASSKGTPSQYEQYF. Here the CDR3 DNA reads TGTGCCAGCAGTAAAGGGACCCCCTCCCAGTACGAGCAGTACTTC.

This chain links TRBV10-3 with TRBJ2-7; no definite D call. V lost 6 bases and J lost 2, with 5 bases in between. Germline V gives CDR1 ENHRY, CDR2 SYGVKD. The CDR3 contains 11 residues. The CDR3 loop reads CAISDTYEQYF. The CDR3 DNA is TGTGCCATCAGCGACACCTACGAGCAGTACTTC.

The V and J genes are TRBV2 and TRBJ2-2; D is unresolved. CDR3 length: 13 residues. Looked up from germline, CDR1 is SNHLY and CDR2 is FYNNEI. Between the trimmed V and J ends, which lost 0 bases and 8 bases, there was a span of 7 bases. The DNA for the CDR3 is TGTGCCAGCAGTGAAGCGCTTGGGGGGGAGCTGTTTTTT. This gives the protein CASSEALGGELFF.

As regards this clone: The junction and the germline gene differ at one end; a read error may be behind it. J is TRBJ1-3 and V is TRBV28; no definite D call. The CDR3 runs 15 residues. Germline V gene sequence: CDR1 MDHEN, CDR2 SYDVKM. CDR3 coding DNA: TGTGCCAGCGGTTTTGGAGCGGTGTCTGGAAACACCATATATTTT. Its protein is CASGFGAVSGNTIYF.

V gene TRBV6-5 combines with J gene TRBJ1-2; perhaps TRBD1 as D (5 bases). Deletions cut 6 bases from V and 5 bases from J, with 13 bases between. Germline loops: CDR1 MNHEY, CDR2 SVGAGI. The CDR3 length is 13 residues. As DNA, the CDR3 is TGTGCCAGCAGCCCTGACAGCCCTTATGGCTACACCTTC. Translating gives CASSPDSPYGYTF.

This chain connects TRBV2 to TRBJ1-2; D is possibly TRBD1 (5 bases). V lost 0 bases and J 8 bases, leaving 16 bases between the germline ends. Per the germline V gene, CDR1 is SNHLY and CDR2 is FYNNEI. This CDR3 has 15 residues. The CDR3 sequence is CASSEAGVQVDGYTF. As DNA, the CDR3 is TGTGCCAGCAGTGAAGCGGGGGTACAGGTCGACGGCTACACCTTC.

The chain is built from TRBV5-4 and TRBJ1-1; no definite D call. The CDR3 covers 13 residues. Trimming took 0 bases from V and 1 from J, leaving 4 bases between them. The germline V gene encodes CDR1 SGHNT and CDR2 YYREEE (reference sequence). This CDR3 is CASSLDKNTEAFF. CDR3 nucleotides: TGTGCCAGCAGCTTGGACAAGAACACTGAAGCTTTCTTT.

The chain recombines TRBV11-2 with TRBJ2-7; D uncertain. The CDR3 covers 14 residues. Germline V gives CDR1 SGHAT, CDR2 FQNNGV. The germline V and J ends were trimmed by 1 base and 2 bases, with 9 bases remaining between them. CDR3 region: CASSLGSTAYEQYF. CDR3 nucleotide sequence: TGTGCCAGCAGCTTAGGTAGCACGGCCTACGAGCAGTACTTC.

The V call is TRBV5-8, the J call TRBJ2-7; TRBD2 is a possible D gene (6 bases). V was cut by 4 bases and J by 6 bases, with 20 bases left in between. The germline V gene has CDR1 SGHTS and CDR2 YDEGEE. The CDR3 is made up of 15 amino acids. The CDR3 is CASSGTGGAFVEQYF. DNA of the CDR3: TGTGCCAGCAGCGGGACTGGAGGGGCGTTTGTCGAGCAGTACTTC.

As DNA, the CDR3 is TGCGCCAGCAGCTTAGGCGGGACCTCCTACGAGCAGTACTTC. The encoded protein is CASSLGGTSYEQYF. The gene calls are TRBV5-1 and TRBJ2-7; TRBD2 might be the D (6 bases). Germline loops: CDR1 SGHRS, CDR2 YFSETQ. CDR3 length: 14 residues. V lost 2 bases and J 0 bases, leaving 9 bases between the germline ends.

This chain joins TRBV5-1 and TRBJ2-1, with 11 bases that match TRBD2. The V and J ends lost 3 bases and 0 bases, in that order; junction bases with no gene match: 5. The germline V gene has CDR1 SGHRS and CDR2 YFSETQ. This CDR3 has 17 amino acids. Here the CDR3 DNA reads TGCGCCAGCAGCTGGGTACTAGCGGGAGTCTCCTACAATGAGCAGTTCTTC. Residues: CASSWVLAGVSYNEQFF.

This sequence joins TRBV6-6 and TRBJ1-1; 7 bases fit TRBD1. Germline V CDR1 and CDR2: MNHNY, SVGAGI (reference sequence). The CDR3 contains 16 residues. The ends lost 2 bases at V and 1 base at J; junction bases unmatched: 7. CDR3 nucleotide sequence: TGTGCCAGCAGTTACACCTCAGGGGGGCGGAACACTGAAGCTTTCTTT. The encoded protein is CASSYTSGGRNTEAFF.

This CDR3 is CSARVIDEQYF. Written as DNA, the CDR3 is TGCAGTGCTAGAGTTATCGACGAGCAGTACTTC. J is TRBJ2-7 and V is TRBV20-1; unclear D gene. V shed 1 base and J shed 5 bases, with 6 bases lying between them. CDR3 length: 11 amino acids. Germline CDR1 is DFQATT and CDR2 is SNEGSKA (reference sequence).

This rearrangement joins TRBV6-6 to TRBJ1-2; TRBD1 might be the D (6 bases). CDR1 and CDR2 (germline): MNHNY, SVGAGI (reference sequence). This CDR3 spans 13 amino acids. The ends were cut back, 6 bases at V and 2 bases at J, with 10 bases in the middle. This CDR3 reads CASRQGENYGYTF. CDR3 nucleotide sequence: TGTGCCAGCAGACAGGGAGAAAACTATGGCTACACCTTC.

The V and J genes are TRBV5-4 and TRBJ2-7; 7 positions match TRBD2. J gave up 1 base and V 0 bases, and 4 bases lay outside the gene matches. In germline, CDR1 is SGHNT, CDR2 YYREEE (reference sequence). CDR3 length: 15 residues. The CDR3 nucleotides are TGTGCCAGCAGCTTGGGGGACTATCTATCCTACGAGCAGTACTTC. Residues: CASSLGDYLSYEQYF.

V usage is TRBV5-4 and J usage is TRBJ2-7; 7 bases line up with TRBD1. Losses at the gene ends were 2 bases for V and 7 bases for J; bases not matched to a gene: 3. The germline V gene encodes CDR1 SGHNT and CDR2 YYREEE (reference sequence). The CDR3 is 12 residues long. The CDR3 sequence is CASSFPRGEQYF. The CDR3 DNA reads TGTGCCAGCAGCTTTCCCAGGGGGGAGCAGTACTTC.

The V gene is TRBV7-6, the J gene TRBJ2-5, with D perhaps matching TRBD1 (5 bases). Germline V gene lookup returns CDR1 SGHVS and CDR2 FNYEAQ. CDR3 size: 15 residues. With 5 bases removed from V and 4 bases from J, the gap between germline ends came to 17 bases. CDR3 bases: TGTGCCAGCAGCACCGCTCCCAGGGTCGGAGAGACCCAGTACTTC. Its protein product is CASSTAPRVGETQYF.

The chain carries TRBV7-6 and TRBJ2-7, with TRBD1 identical over 7 bases. This CDR3 spans 15 amino acids. The V gene's germline CDR1 is SGHVS and CDR2 FNYEAQ. J gave up 7 bases and V 5 bases, and 14 bases lay outside the gene matches. The CDR3 coding sequence is TGTGCCAGCAGCGAGACAGGGTCCCTTTCTGAGGAGCAGTACTTC. Its protein product is CASSETGSLSEEQYF.

This sequence joins TRBV6-6 and TRBJ1-2, with D unclear. The germline V gene has CDR1 MNHNY and CDR2 SVGAGI (reference sequence). This CDR3 spans 14 amino acids. V lost 5 bases and J 5 bases, leaving 15 bases between the germline ends. The CDR3 spells CASSPPTVPYGYTF. The CDR3 coding sequence is TGTGCCAGCAGTCCCCCAACAGTCCCTTATGGCTACACCTTC.

This clone was seen only once. This chain links TRBV5-1 with TRBJ1-1; D is uncertain. Per the germline V gene, CDR1 is SGHRS and CDR2 is YFSETQ. The CDR3 totals 15 residues. The V and J ends lost 4 bases and 1 base respectively, with 14 bases between them. The CDR3 sequence: CASSVPGGGNTEAFF. As DNA, the CDR3 is TGCGCCAGCAGCGTACCTGGAGGTGGGAACACTGAAGCTTTCTTT.